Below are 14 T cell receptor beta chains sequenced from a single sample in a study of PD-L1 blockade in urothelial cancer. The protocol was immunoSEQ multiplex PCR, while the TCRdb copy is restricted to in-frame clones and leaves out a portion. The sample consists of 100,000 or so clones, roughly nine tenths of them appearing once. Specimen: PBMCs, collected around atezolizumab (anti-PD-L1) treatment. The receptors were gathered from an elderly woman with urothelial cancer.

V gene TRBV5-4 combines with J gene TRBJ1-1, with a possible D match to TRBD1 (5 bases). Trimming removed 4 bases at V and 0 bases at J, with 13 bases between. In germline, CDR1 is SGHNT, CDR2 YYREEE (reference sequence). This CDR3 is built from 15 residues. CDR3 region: CASSQPGTMNTEAFF. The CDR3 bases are TGTGCCAGCAGCCAACCGGGGACTATGAACACTGAAGCTTTCTTT.

The DNA of the CDR3 is TGTGCCAGCAGTTTAATTGGTCAGGGATACCAAGAGACCCAGTACTTC. Encoded protein: CASSLIGQGYQETQYF. The rearrangement joins TRBV28 to TRBJ2-5; TRBD1 might be the D (5 bases). Trimming cost V 2 bases and J 0 bases, with 13 bases left between them. Germline V gene sequence: CDR1 MDHEN, CDR2 SYDVKM. The CDR3 is 16 amino acids.

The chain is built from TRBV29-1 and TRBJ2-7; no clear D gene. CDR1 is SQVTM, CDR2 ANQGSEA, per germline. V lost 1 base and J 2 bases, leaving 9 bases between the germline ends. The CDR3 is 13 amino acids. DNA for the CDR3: TGCAGCGTTGAAGTGCCGGTGACCTACGAGCAGTACTTC. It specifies CSVEVPVTYEQYF.

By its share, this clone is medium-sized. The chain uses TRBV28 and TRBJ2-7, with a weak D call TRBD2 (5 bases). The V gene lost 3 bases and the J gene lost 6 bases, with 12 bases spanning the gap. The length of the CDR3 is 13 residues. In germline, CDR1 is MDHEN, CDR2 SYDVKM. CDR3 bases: TGTGCCAGCAGTTTTACGACTACTTCCGAGCAGTACTTC. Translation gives CASSFTTTSEQYF.

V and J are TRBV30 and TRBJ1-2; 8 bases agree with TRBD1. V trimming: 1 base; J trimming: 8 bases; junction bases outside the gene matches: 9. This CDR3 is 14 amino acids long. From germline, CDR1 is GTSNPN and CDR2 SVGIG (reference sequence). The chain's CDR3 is CAWSADRGGEGYTF. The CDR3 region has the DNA TGTGCCTGGAGTGCCGACAGGGGCGGAGAGGGCTACACCTTC.

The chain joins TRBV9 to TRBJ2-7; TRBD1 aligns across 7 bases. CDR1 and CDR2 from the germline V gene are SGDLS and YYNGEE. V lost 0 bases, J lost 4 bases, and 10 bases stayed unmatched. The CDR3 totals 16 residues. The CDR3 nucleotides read TGTGCCAGCAGCGTAGGTGAAGACAGGGTTATTTACGAGCAGTACTTC. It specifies CASSVGEDRVIYEQYF.

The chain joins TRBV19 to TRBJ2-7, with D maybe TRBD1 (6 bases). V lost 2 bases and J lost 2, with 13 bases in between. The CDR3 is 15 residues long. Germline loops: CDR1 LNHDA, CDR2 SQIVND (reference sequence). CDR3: CASSISLQGPYEQYF. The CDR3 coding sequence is TGTGCCAGTAGTATAAGCCTACAGGGCCCCTACGAGCAGTACTTC.

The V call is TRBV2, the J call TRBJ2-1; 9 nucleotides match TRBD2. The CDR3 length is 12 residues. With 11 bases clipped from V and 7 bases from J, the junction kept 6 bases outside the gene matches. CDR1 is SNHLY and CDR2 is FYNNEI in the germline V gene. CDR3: CAGGRADNEQFF. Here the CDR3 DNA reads TGTGCCGGCGGGAGGGCCGATAATGAGCAGTTCTTC.

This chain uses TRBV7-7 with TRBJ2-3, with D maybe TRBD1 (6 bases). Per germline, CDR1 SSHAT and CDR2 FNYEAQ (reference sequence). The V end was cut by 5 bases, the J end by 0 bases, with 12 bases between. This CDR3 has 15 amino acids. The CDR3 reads CASSAGTSSTDTQYF. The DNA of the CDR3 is TGTGCCAGCAGCGCCGGGACATCTAGCACAGATACGCAGTATTTT.

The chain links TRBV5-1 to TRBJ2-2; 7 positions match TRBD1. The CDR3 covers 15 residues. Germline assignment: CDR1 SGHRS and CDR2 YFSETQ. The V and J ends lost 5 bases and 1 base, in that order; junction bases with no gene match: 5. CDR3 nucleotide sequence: TGCGCCAGCAGACCGACAGGGATGAACACCGGGGAGCTGTTTTTT. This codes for CASRPTGMNTGELFF.

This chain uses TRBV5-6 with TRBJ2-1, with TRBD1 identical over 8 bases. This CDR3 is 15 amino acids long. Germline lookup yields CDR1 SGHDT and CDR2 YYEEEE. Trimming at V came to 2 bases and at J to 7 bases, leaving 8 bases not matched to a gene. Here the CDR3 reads CASSFGQGSGNEQFF. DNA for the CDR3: TGTGCCAGCAGCTTCGGACAGGGATCCGGGAATGAGCAGTTCTTC. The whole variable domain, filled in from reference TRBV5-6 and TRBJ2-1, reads DAGVTQSPTHLIKTRGQQVTLRCSPKSGHDTVSWYQQALGQGPQFIFQYYEEEERQRGNFPDRFSGHQFPNYSSELNVNALLLGDSALYLCASSFGQGSGNEQFFGPGTRLTVL.

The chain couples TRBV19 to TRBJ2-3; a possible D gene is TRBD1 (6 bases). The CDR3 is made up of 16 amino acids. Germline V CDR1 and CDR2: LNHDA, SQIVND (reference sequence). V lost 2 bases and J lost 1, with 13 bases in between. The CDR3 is CASSIQGGKGTDTQYF. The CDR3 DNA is TGTGCCAGTAGTATACAAGGGGGAAAGGGCACAGATACGCAGTATTTT.

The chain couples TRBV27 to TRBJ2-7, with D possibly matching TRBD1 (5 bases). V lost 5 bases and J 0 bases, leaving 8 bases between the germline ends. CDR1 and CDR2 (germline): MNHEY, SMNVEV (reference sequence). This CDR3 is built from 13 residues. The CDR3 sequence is CASSDRSSYEQYF. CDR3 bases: TGTGCCAGCAGTGACAGAAGCTCCTACGAGCAGTACTTC.

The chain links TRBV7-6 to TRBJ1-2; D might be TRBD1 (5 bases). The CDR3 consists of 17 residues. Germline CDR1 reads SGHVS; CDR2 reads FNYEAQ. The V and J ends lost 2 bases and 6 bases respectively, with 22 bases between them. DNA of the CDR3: TGTGCCAGCAGCTTATATGTGCAGGGCCGATCGGGTCATGGCTACACCTTC. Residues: CASSLYVQGRSGHGYTF.